This TCR beta chain was retrieved from a study of T cell responses to AZD1222 COVID-19 vaccine. Using immunoSEQ multiplex PCR, the repertoire was profiled, and TCRdb retains in-frame clones only, with some absent. The sample has 110,000 or so clones, 80% to 90% seen once. Trimming cost V 8 bases and J 2 bases; bases outside gene matches: 6. The CDR3 consists of 13 residues. CDR1 and CDR2 from the germline V gene are SGHAT and FQDESV (reference sequence). The receptor was derived from an adult who received the AZD1222 COVID-19 vaccine. The chain is built from TRBV11-1 and TRBJ2-7, with 7 bases fitting TRBD1. Source: peripheral blood, taken 28 days after the second AZD1222 dose. The CDR3 reads CASGSGGAYEQYF. The CDR3 DNA reads as TGTGCCAGCGGCTCAGGGGGTGCCTACGAGCAGTACTTC.